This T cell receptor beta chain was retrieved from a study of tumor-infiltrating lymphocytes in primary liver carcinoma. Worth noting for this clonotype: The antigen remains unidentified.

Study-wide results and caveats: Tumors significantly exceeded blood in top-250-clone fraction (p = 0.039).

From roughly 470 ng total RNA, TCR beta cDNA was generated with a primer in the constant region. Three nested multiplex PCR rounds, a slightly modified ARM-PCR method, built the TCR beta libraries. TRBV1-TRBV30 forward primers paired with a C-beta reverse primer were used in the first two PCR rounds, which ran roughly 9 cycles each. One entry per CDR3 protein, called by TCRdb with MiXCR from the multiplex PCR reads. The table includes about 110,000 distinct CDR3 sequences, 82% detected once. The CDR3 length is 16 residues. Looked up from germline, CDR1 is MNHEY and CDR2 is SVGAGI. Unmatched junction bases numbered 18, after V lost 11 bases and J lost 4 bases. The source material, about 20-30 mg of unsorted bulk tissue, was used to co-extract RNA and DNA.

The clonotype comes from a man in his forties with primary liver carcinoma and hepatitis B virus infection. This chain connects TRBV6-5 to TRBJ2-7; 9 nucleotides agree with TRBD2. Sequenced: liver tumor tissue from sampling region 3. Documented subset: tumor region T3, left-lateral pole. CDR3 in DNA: TGTGCCTGCAAGGAGGGTGCTAGCGGGGATACTTACGAGCAGTACTTC. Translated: CACKEGASGDTYEQYF.